This T cell receptor beta chain was captured by sequencing in a study of cytomegalovirus exposure and HLA in healthy donors. Trimming removed 4 bases from V and 0 bases from J; junction bases left unmatched: 9. Per the germline V gene, CDR1 is MNHNS and CDR2 is SASEGT. This CDR3 is built from 17 residues. PCR was performed using 60 Vbeta and 13 Jbeta primers. Produced via immunoSEQ multiplex PCR; TCRdb's table is partial and in-frame only. The table shows about 160,000 clones, with 70% to 80% occurring only once. The sequence was collected from a female donor in good health and CMV-seronegative. The rearrangement joins TRBV6-1 to TRBJ1-3; 7 positions match TRBD1. The sequenced sample was PBMCs. CDR3 sequence reads: CASSVRDRHFSGNTIYF. The CDR3 coding sequence is TGTGCCAGCAGTGTTCGGGACAGACACTTCTCTGGAAACACCATATATTTT.